Following are 21 T cell receptor beta chains from one sample sequenced in a study of CD8 T cells in Susac syndrome. After extraction with the RNeasy kit, 0.5 to 1 ug of the RNA was reverse transcribed using random hexamers. TCRdb used MiXCR to reprocess the immunoSEQ multiplex PCR reads, holding one entry per CDR3 protein. The profile covers 400,000 to 550,000 distinct CDR3 sequences, with approximately 85% appearing a single time and 0.12% taken by the ten largest. The sample was CD8+ T cells from PBMCs. The receptors were sampled from a human donor with multiple sclerosis.

The rearrangement links TRBV28 to TRBJ2-1, with a weak D call TRBD2 (7 bases). Trimming removed 10 bases from V and 3 bases from J, with 16 bases in between. Germline CDR1 MDHEN, CDR2 SYDVKM. The CDR3 is made up of 14 amino acids. CDR3 nucleotides: TGTGCCATAATAGGGGGGGATAGCTACAATGAGCAGTTCTTC. The encoded protein is CAIIGGDSYNEQFF.

The chain couples TRBV27 to TRBJ2-7; D call uncertain. From germline, CDR1 is MNHEY and CDR2 SMNVEV (reference sequence). This CDR3 is 15 amino acids long. V dropped 0 bases and J dropped 4 bases, with 13 bases sitting between them. CDR3 sequence reads: CASSLSYHEIYEQYF. In nucleotides, the CDR3 is TGTGCCAGCAGTTTATCGTATCACGAGATATACGAGCAGTACTTC.

This sequence joins TRBV10-3 and TRBJ1-2; no definite D call. The CDR3 spans 13 residues. Germline CDR1 is ENHRY and CDR2 is SYGVKD. V shed 0 bases and J shed 7 bases, with 9 bases lying between them. The chain's CDR3 is CAISESEGFGYTF. The CDR3 nucleotides are TGTGCCATCAGTGAGTCGGAAGGTTTTGGCTACACCTTC.

The chain links TRBV29-1 to TRBJ1-1; 8 positions match TRBD1. Germline V gives CDR1 SQVTM, CDR2 ANQGSEA. The CDR3 loop spans 14 amino acids. V was clipped by 4 bases and J by 6 bases; unmatched bases: 10. Here the CDR3 DNA reads TGCAGCGTTGGGGGATTAGACAGGGGCGCTGAAGCTTTCTTT. It yields the protein CSVGGLDRGAEAFF.

This sequence joins TRBV7-6 and TRBJ2-5; D uncertain. This CDR3 is 13 amino acids long. The V gene's germline CDR1 is SGHVS and CDR2 FNYEAQ. V was cut by 5 bases and J by 0 bases, with 7 bases left in between. The DNA for the CDR3 is TGTGCCAGCAGCCGTCATAACCAAGAGACCCAGTACTTC. Residues: CASSRHNQETQYF.

The chain employs TRBV12-3 or TRBV12-4 and TRBJ1-3, with 8 bases aligning to TRBD1. V gave up 4 bases and J gave up 2 bases; unmatched junction bases: 1. This CDR3 region has 14 residues. The CDR3 here is CASSWTGTGNTIYF. In DNA form, the CDR3 reads TGTGCCAGCAGTTGGACAGGGACTGGAAACACCATATATTTT.

This clonotype was seen only a few times. This chain links TRBV4-1 with TRBJ2-7; TRBD2 might be the D (6 bases). V dropped 3 bases and J dropped 2 bases, with 11 bases sitting between them. Per germline, CDR1 MGHRA and CDR2 YSYEKL. The CDR3 contains 14 residues. As DNA, the CDR3 is TGCGCCAGCAGCCATCCGGGACTTGCCTACGAGCAGTACTTC. Residues: CASSHPGLAYEQYF.

This chain uses TRBV12-5 with TRBJ2-3; a weak D match, TRBD2 (6 bases). The germline V gene has CDR1 LGHNT and CDR2 FRNRAP. Trimming removed 5 bases at V and 0 bases at J, with 15 bases between. The CDR3 is 16 amino acids. The CDR3 is CASGDPGSGSTDTQYF. In DNA form, the CDR3 reads TGTGCTAGTGGTGATCCCGGGAGCGGGAGCACAGATACGCAGTATTTT.

In nucleotides, the CDR3 is TGCGCCAGCACCGGGAGCCCCTACGAGCAGTACTTC. Protein sequence: CASTGSPYEQYF. The chain has TRBV10-2 and TRBJ2-7; maybe TRBD2 (6 bases). The V end was cut by 7 bases, the J end by 2 bases, with 9 bases between. CDR3 length: 12 residues. The V gene's germline CDR1 is WSHSY and CDR2 SAAADI.

CDR3 bases: TGTGCCAGCAGTTTAACGGGACAGGGGCCCAGGGCCAACGTCCTGACTTTC. Translated, it gives CASSLTGQGPRANVLTF. The chain uses TRBV27 and TRBJ2-6; 10 bases match TRBD1. The CDR3 spans 17 residues. V lost 2 bases to trimming and J lost 5 bases; unmatched junction nucleotides: 6. Germline lookup yields CDR1 MNHEY and CDR2 SMNVEV (reference sequence).

V and J are TRBV30 and TRBJ2-2, with D perhaps being TRBD1 or TRBD2 (5 bases each). Trimming removed 3 bases from V and 5 bases from J, with 13 bases in between. This CDR3 is 14 amino acids long. Germline assignment: CDR1 GTSNPN and CDR2 SVGIG (reference sequence). In DNA form, the CDR3 reads TGTGCCTGGAGGGTGGGACGGCTAACCGGGGAGCTGTTTTTT. It codes for CAWRVGRLTGELFF.

CDR3 protein: CASSPSSNSDPQHF. CDR3 DNA: TGTGCCAGCAGCCCCAGCAGTAACTCTGACCCCCAGCATTTT. The chain has TRBV7-9 and TRBJ1-5; D unclear. The CDR3 has 14 residues. Germline values: CDR1 SEHNR, CDR2 FQNEAQ (reference sequence). V lost 5 bases and J lost 10, with 18 bases in between.

The V and J genes are TRBV4-1 and TRBJ1-1; D not certain. V lost 0 bases to trimming and J lost 0 bases, with 8 bases between them. The CDR3 contains 15 residues. CDR1 is MGHRA and CDR2 is YSYEKL in the germline V gene. The CDR3 region is CASSQDRALNTEAFF. Written as DNA, the CDR3 is TGCGCCAGCAGCCAAGATAGGGCCTTGAACACTGAAGCTTTCTTT.

In DNA, the CDR3 is TGCGCCAGCAGCTTGGGTACAGGGATGTACACTGAAGCTTTCTTT. It specifies CASSLGTGMYTEAFF. The chain uses TRBV5-1 and TRBJ1-1; maybe TRBD1 (6 bases). The CDR3 sequence is 15 residues long. Trimming pared 0 bases from V and 3 bases from J, leaving 12 bases between. Germline values: CDR1 SGHRS, CDR2 YFSETQ.

The rearrangement uses TRBV30 and TRBJ2-7; D is unresolved. V shed 1 base and J shed 3 bases, with 7 bases lying between them. This CDR3 contains 12 residues. Germline V CDR1 and CDR2: GTSNPN, SVGIG (reference sequence). CDR3 bases: TGTGCCTGGAGTGGGGCCGACTACGAGCAGTACTTC. Residues: CAWSGADYEQYF.

The chain links TRBV27 to TRBJ1-5; tentative D call: TRBD1 (5 bases). The CDR3 is made up of 15 amino acids. V lost 8 bases and J 0 bases, leaving 14 bases between the germline ends. From germline, CDR1 is MNHEY and CDR2 SMNVEV (reference sequence). CDR3 protein: CASGEGKISNQPQHF. The DNA of the CDR3 is TGTGCCAGCGGGGAGGGGAAGATTAGCAATCAGCCCCAGCATTTT.

J is TRBJ2-7 and V is TRBV27, with TRBD1 identical over 11 bases. Germline V gene sequence: CDR1 MNHEY, CDR2 SMNVEV (reference sequence). This CDR3 comprises 14 residues. The V and J ends lost 5 bases and 2 bases, in that order; junction bases with no gene match: 2. The CDR3 loop is CASSRTGGAYEQYF. The CDR3 DNA is TGTGCCAGCAGTAGGACAGGGGGCGCCTACGAGCAGTACTTC.

V is TRBV5-1 and J is TRBJ2-3; D unresolved. CDR3 size: 14 residues. The V end lost 2 bases, the J end lost 2 bases, and 9 bases lay between the germline ends. Germline CDR1 SGHRS, CDR2 YFSETQ. CDR3 protein: CASSFPGPTDTQYF. The CDR3 DNA is TGCGCCAGCAGCTTTCCCGGACCCACAGATACGCAGTATTTT. Drawing the rest from reference TRBV5-1 and TRBJ2-3, the complete variable domain is KAGVTQTPRYLIKTRGQQVTLSCSPISGHRSVSWYQQTPGQGLQFLFEYFSETQRNKGNFPGRFSGRQFSNSRSEMNVSTLELGDSALYLCASSFPGPTDTQYFGPGTRLTVL.

The rearrangement links TRBV19 to TRBJ1-1, with a weak D call TRBD1 (6 bases). CDR1 and CDR2 from the germline V gene are LNHDA and SQIVND (reference sequence). The V end was cut by 7 bases, the J end by 11 bases, with 17 bases between. The CDR3 covers 12 residues. CDR3 loop: CASKGGLGLAFF. In DNA form, the CDR3 reads TGTGCCAGTAAAGGGGGGTTGGGACTGGCTTTCTTT.

The chain joins TRBV30 to TRBJ2-1; TRBD2 matches 9 bases. Germline V lookup: CDR1 GTSNPN, CDR2 SVGIG (reference sequence). Trimming took 2 bases from V and 4 from J; bases not matched to a gene: 3. CDR3 length: 14 amino acids. The CDR3 reads CAWSRLAGYNEQFF. The CDR3 nucleotides read TGTGCCTGGAGTCGTCTAGCGGGGTACAATGAGCAGTTCTTC.

The chain employs TRBV27 and TRBJ1-2; TRBD1 agrees at 7 bases. The ends lost 4 bases at V and 8 bases at J; junction bases unmatched: 7. CDR3 size: 13 residues. CDR1 is MNHEY and CDR2 is SMNVEV in the germline V gene (reference sequence). As DNA, the CDR3 is TGTGCCAGCAGTTCCCGGACAGGAGACGGCTACACCTTC. It yields the protein CASSSRTGDGYTF.